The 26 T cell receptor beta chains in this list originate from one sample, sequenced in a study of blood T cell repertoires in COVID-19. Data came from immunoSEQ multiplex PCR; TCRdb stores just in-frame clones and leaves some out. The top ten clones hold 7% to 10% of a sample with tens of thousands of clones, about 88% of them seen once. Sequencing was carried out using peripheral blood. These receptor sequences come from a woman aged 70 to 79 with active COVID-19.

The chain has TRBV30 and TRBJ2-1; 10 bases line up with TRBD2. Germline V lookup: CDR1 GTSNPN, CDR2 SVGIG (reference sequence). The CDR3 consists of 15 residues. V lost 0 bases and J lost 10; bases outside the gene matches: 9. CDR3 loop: CAWSVATSGAGEQFF. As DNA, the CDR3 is TGTGCCTGGAGTGTAGCTACTAGCGGGGCAGGGGAGCAGTTCTTC.

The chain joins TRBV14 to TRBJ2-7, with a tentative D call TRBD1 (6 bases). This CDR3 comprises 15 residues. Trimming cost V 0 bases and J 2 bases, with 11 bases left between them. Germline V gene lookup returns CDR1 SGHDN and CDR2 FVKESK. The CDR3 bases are TGTGCCAGCAGCCAAGAGGACAGACTCCCCTACGAGCAGTACTTC. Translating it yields CASSQEDRLPYEQYF.

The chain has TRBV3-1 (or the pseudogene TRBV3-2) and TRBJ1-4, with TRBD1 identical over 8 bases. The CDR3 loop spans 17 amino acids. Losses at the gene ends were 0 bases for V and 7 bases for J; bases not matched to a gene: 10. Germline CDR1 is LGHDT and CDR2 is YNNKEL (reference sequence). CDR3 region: CASSQEALGQGAEKLFF. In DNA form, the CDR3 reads TGTGCCAGCAGCCAAGAGGCACTCGGTCAGGGGGCTGAAAAACTGTTTTTT.

This chain's CDR3 is CASSSRAGGPGETQYF. The DNA for the CDR3 is TGTGCCAGCAGCTCCCGGGCGGGAGGGCCGGGAGAGACCCAGTACTTC. This rearrangement joins TRBV11-2 to TRBJ2-5; 9 bases agree with TRBD2. The CDR3 loop spans 16 amino acids. Germline-derived CDR1 and CDR2 are SGHAT and FQNNGV. After removal of 4 bases from V and 4 bases from J, the junction contained 10 bases not matched to a gene. The variable domain in full, completed from reference TRBV11-2 and TRBJ2-5, reads EAGVAQSPRYKIIEKRQSVAFWCNPISGHATLYWYQQILGQGPKLLIQFQNNGVVDDSQLPKDRFSAERLKGVDSTLKIQPAKLEDSAVYLCASSSRAGGPGETQYFGPGTRLLVL.

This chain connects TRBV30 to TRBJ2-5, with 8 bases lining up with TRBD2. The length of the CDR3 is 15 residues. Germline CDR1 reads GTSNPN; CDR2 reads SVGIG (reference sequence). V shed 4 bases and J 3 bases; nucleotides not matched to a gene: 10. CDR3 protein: CAWNMGGAGEETQYF. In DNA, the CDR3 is TGTGCCTGGAATATGGGGGGAGCGGGAGAAGAGACCCAGTACTTC.

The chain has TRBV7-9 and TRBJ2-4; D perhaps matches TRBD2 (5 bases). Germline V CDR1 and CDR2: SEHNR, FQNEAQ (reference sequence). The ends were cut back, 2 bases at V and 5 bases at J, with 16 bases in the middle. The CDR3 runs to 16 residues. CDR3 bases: TGTGCCAGCAGCTTATGGGATCGGCCCGGGGAAAACATTCAGTACTTC. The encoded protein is CASSLWDRPGENIQYF.

The CDR3 region is CASSVSPIGAEQFF. CDR3 in DNA: TGTGCCAGCAGTGTGAGTCCTATCGGTGCTGAGCAGTTCTTC. The rearrangement links TRBV2 to TRBJ2-1, with D hard to call. The length of the CDR3 is 14 residues. Looked up from germline, CDR1 is SNHLY and CDR2 is FYNNEI. The V end lost 4 bases, the J end lost 9 bases, and 16 bases lay between the germline ends. Filled out from reference TRBV2 and TRBJ2-1, the complete variable domain reads EPEVTQTPSHQVTQMGQEVILRCVPISNHLYFYWYRQILGQKVEFLVSFYNNEISEKSEIFDDQFSVERPDGSNFTLKIRSTKLEDSAMYFCASSVSPIGAEQFFGPGTRLTVL.

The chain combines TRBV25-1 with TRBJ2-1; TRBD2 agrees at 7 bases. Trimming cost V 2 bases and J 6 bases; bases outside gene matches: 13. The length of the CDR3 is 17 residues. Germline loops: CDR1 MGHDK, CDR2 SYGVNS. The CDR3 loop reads CASSEPPRLGGFNEQFF. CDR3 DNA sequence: TGTGCCAGCAGTGAACCGCCCCGGTTGGGGGGGTTCAATGAGCAGTTCTTC.

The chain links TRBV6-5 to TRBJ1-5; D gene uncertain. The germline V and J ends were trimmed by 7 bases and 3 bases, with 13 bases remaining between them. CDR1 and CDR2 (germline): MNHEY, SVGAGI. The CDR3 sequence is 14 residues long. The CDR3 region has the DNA TGTGCCAGCACACGAGCGGGCTTCAATCAGCCCCAGCATTTT. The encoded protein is CASTRAGFNQPQHF.

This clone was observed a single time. CDR3 in DNA: TGTGCCAGCAGTATATCAGGGGGAACCTACGAGCAGTACTTC. Amino acid sequence: CASSISGGTYEQYF. The gene calls are TRBV4-2 and TRBJ2-7; the match to TRBD1 covers 7 bases. V shed 6 bases, J shed 2 bases, and the junction held 7 bases outside the gene matches. Germline values: CDR1 LGHNA, CDR2 YNFKEQ. The CDR3 has 14 residues.

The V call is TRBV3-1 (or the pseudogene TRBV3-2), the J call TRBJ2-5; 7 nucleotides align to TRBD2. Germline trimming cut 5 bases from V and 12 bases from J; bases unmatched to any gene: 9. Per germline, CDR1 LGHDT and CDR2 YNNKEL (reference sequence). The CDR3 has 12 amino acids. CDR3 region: CASSKEASGEYF. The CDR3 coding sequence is TGTGCCAGCAGCAAGGAAGCGAGCGGGGAGTACTTC.

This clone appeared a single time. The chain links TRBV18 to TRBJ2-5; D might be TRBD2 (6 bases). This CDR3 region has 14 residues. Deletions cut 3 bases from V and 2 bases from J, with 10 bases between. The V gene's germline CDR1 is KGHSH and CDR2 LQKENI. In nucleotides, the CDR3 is TGTGCCAGCTCACCGGCCGGGGGTCAAGAGACCCAGTACTTC. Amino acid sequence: CASSPAGGQETQYF.

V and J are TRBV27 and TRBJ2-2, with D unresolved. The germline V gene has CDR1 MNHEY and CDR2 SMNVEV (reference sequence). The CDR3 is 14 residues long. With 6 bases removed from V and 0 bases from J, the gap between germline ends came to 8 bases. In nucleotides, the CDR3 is TGTGCCAGCAGGAACGAGGCGAACACCGGGGAGCTGTTTTTT. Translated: CASRNEANTGELFF.

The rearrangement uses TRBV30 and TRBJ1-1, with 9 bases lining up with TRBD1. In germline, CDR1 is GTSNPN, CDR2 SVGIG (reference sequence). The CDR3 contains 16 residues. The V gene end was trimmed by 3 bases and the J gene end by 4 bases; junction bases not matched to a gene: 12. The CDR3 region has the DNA TGTGCCTGGAGCGGACTAGGGCCGACAGGGGGCACTGAAGCTTTCTTT. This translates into CAWSGLGPTGGTEAFF. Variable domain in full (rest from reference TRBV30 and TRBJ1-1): SQTIHQWPATLVQPVGSPLSLECTVEGTSNPNLYWYRQAAGRGLQLLFYSVGIGQISSEVPQNLSASRPQDRQFILSSKKLLLSDSGFYLCAWSGLGPTGGTEAFFGQGTRLTVV.

The CDR3 reads CASSSRLSGRSAYEQYF. CDR3 coding DNA: TGTGCCAGCAGCTCAAGACTTAGCGGGAGGAGCGCCTACGAGCAGTACTTC. The chain has TRBV6-2 or TRBV6-3 and TRBJ2-7; 10 bases line up with TRBD2. This CDR3 contains 17 residues. Per the germline V gene, CDR1 is MNHEY and CDR2 is SVGEGT. The V gene end was trimmed by 6 bases and the J gene end by 2 bases; junction bases not matched to a gene: 13.

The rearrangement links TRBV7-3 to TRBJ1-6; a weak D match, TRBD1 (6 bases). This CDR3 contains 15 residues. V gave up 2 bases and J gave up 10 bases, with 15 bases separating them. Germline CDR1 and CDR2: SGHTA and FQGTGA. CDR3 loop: CASSLGTGPNSPLHF. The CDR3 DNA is TGTGCCAGCAGCTTAGGTACAGGGCCAAACTCACCCCTCCACTTT.

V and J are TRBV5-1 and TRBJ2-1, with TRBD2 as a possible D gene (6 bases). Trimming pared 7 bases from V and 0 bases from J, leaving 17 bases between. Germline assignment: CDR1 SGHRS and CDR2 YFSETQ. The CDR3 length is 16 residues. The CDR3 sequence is CASGSSEGRSYNEQFF. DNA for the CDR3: TGCGCCAGCGGCTCGTCGGAGGGACGCTCCTACAATGAGCAGTTCTTC.

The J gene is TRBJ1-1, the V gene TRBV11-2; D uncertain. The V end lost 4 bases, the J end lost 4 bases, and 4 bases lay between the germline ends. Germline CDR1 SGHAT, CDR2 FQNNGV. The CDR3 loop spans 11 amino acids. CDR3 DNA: TGTGCCAGCAGCTCCTTCACTGAAGCTTTCTTT. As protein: CASSSFTEAFF.

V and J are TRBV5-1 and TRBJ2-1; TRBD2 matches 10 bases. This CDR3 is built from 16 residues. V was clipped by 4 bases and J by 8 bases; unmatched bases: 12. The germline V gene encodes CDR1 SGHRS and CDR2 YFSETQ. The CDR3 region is CASSPESGRAWDEQFF. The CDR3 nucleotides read TGCGCCAGCAGCCCCGAGAGCGGGAGGGCGTGGGATGAGCAGTTCTTC. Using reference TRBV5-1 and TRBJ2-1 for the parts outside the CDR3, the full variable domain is KAGVTQTPRYLIKTRGQQVTLSCSPISGHRSVSWYQQTPGQGLQFLFEYFSETQRNKGNFPGRFSGRQFSNSRSEMNVSTLELGDSALYLCASSPESGRAWDEQFFGPGTRLTVL.

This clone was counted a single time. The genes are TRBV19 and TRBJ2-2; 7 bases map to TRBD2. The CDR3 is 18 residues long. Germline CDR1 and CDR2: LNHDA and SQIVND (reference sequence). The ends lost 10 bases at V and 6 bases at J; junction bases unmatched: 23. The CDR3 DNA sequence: TGTGCCACTCGATGGCCCCGCGGACTAGTAGAGGGTGCCGGGGAGCTGTTTTTT. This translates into CATRWPRGLVEGAGELFF.

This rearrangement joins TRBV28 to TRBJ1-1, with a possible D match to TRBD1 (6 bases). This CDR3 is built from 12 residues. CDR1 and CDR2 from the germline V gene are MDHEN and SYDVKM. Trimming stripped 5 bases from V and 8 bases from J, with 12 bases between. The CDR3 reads CASSTSTGEAFF. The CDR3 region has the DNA TGTGCCAGCAGTACCTCAACAGGGGAAGCTTTCTTT.

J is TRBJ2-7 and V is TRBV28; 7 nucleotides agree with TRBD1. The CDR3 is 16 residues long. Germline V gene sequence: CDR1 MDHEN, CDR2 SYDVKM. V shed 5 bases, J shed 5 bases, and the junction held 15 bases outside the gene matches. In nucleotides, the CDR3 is TGTGCCAGCAGTACCCTAGCCACGACAGGGAATGACGAGCAGTACTTC. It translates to CASSTLATTGNDEQYF.

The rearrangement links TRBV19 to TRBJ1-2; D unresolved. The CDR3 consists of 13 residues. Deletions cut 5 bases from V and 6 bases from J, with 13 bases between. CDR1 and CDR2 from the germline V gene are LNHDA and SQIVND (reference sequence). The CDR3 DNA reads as TGTGCCAGTAGTCAGGAGGACGGGGATGGCTACACCTTC. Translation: CASSQEDGDGYTF.

DNA for the CDR3: TGTGCCAGTAGCCGAGACAGGGCCGCAGATACGCAGTATTTT. Its protein product is CASSRDRAADTQYF. The genes are TRBV19 and TRBJ2-3; 7 bases agree with TRBD1. Looked up from germline, CDR1 is LNHDA and CDR2 is SQIVND (reference sequence). The J segment lost 4 bases and the V segment lost 6 bases, leaving 7 bases of the junction unmatched. The CDR3 loop spans 14 amino acids.

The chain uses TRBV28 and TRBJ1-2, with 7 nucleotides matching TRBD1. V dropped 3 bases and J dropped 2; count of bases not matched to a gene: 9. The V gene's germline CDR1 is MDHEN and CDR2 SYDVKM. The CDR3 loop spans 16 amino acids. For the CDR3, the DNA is TGTGCCAGCAGTTTCCCCTCCGGGACAGCGAACTATGGCTACACCTTC. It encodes CASSFPSGTANYGYTF.

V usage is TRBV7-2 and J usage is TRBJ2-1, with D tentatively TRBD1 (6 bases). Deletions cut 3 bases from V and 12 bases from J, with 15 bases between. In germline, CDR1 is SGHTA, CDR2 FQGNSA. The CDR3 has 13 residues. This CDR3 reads CASSLLQGMGQFF. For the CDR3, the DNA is TGTGCCAGCAGCTTGCTACAGGGAATGGGGCAGTTCTTC.